These 12 T cell receptor beta chains were all obtained from the same sample, sequenced in a study of T cell responses to AZD1222 COVID-19 vaccine (TCRdb year 2021). This sample's time point label indicates: baseline before first vaccination. Preparation of the library involved the immunoSEQ multiplex PCR assay. TCRdb's version of the immuneACCESS table is confined to in-frame rearrangements and falls short of the full clone set. An unresolved V gene accounts for under half of the shortfall where checked; the remainder is of unknown origin. Here the sample has some 140,000 clones; roughly 89% occur a single time. In total, the top ten clones hold roughly 6% of the sample. Sequencing was performed on peripheral blood, taken on day 0 of AZD1222 vaccination. The receptors were gathered from an adult in good health.

This sequence joins TRBV12-3 or TRBV12-4 and TRBJ2-7; 7 nucleotides line up with TRBD2. This CDR3 comprises 13 residues. Losses at the gene ends were 6 bases for V and 3 bases for J; bases not matched to a gene: 5. The CDR3 bases are TGTGCCAGCAGCTCTAGCGGATTCTACGAGCAGTACTTC. Protein product: CASSSSGFYEQYF.

CDR3 sequence reads: CASSPGQGEFYEQYF. In DNA, the CDR3 is TGTGCCAGCAGCCCGGGACAGGGGGAGTTCTACGAGCAGTACTTC. The V gene is TRBV3-1 (or the pseudogene TRBV3-2), the J gene TRBJ2-7, with 11 bases matching TRBD1. Germline-derived CDR1 and CDR2 are LGHDT and YNNKEL (reference sequence). V was clipped by 4 bases and J by 3 bases; unmatched bases: 5. The CDR3 spans 15 residues.

The chain combines TRBV29-1 with TRBJ2-7; no firm D call. The CDR3 extends over 12 amino acids. V lost 5 bases and J 2 bases, leaving 10 bases between the germline ends. Germline assignment: CDR1 SQVTM and CDR2 ANQGSEA. The CDR3 DNA reads as TGCAGCGTTAGAGGCAGCCCCTACGAGCAGTACTTC. Protein: CSVRGSPYEQYF.

The CDR3 loop reads CASRPPFVLDSNQPQHF. The CDR3 region has the DNA TGTGCCAGTAGACCCCCCTTCGTTTTGGATAGCAATCAGCCCCAGCATTTT. The chain carries TRBV19 and TRBJ1-5; D is unresolved. Per the germline V gene, CDR1 is LNHDA and CDR2 is SQIVND (reference sequence). The V end was cut by 6 bases, the J end by 0 bases, with 18 bases between. The CDR3 totals 17 residues.

The chain uses TRBV15 and TRBJ2-2; 9 bases agree with TRBD2. Germline lookup yields CDR1 LNHNV and CDR2 YYDKDF (reference sequence). Trimming at V came to 5 bases and at J to 5 bases, leaving 9 bases not matched to a gene. The CDR3 totals 16 residues. CDR3 protein: CATSLIAGARTGELFF. CDR3 in DNA: TGTGCCACCAGCTTAATAGCGGGAGCAAGGACCGGGGAGCTGTTTTTT.

The chain joins TRBV6-5 to TRBJ1-3; 10 nucleotides align to TRBD1. Germline CDR1 MNHEY, CDR2 SVGAGI. The CDR3 is 15 residues long. V trimming: 2 bases; J trimming: 4 bases; junction bases outside the gene matches: 2. CDR3 sequence: CASSYQTGGGNTIYF. In DNA, the CDR3 is TGTGCCAGCAGTTACCAGACAGGGGGCGGAAACACCATATATTTT.

V usage is TRBV19 and J usage is TRBJ2-7; D might be TRBD1 (6 bases). The CDR3 runs to 13 residues. Looked up from germline, CDR1 is LNHDA and CDR2 is SQIVND (reference sequence). Trimming left V 5 bases short and J 2 bases short, with 10 bases between. DNA for the CDR3: TGTGCCAGTAGTTCGACAGGTGCCTACGAGCAGTACTTC. Translating gives CASSSTGAYEQYF.

J is TRBJ2-5 and V is TRBV27; D is unresolved. The CDR3 is 14 amino acids. The germline CDR1 and CDR2 sequences are MNHEY and SMNVEV (reference sequence). V lost 0 bases and J 4 bases, leaving 9 bases between the germline ends. The CDR3 DNA is TGTGCCAGCAGTTTATCGTGGGTTGGAGAGACCCAGTACTTC. Translation gives CASSLSWVGETQYF.

The chain has TRBV5-1 and TRBJ2-1, with 10 bases that match TRBD2. The V gene end was trimmed by 4 bases and the J gene end by 2 bases; junction bases not matched to a gene: 9. The CDR3 runs to 17 residues. CDR1 is SGHRS and CDR2 is YFSETQ in the germline V gene. The CDR3 is CASSRLQREGAYNEQFF. The CDR3, as DNA: TGCGCCAGCAGCCGATTGCAGCGGGAGGGGGCCTACAATGAGCAGTTCTTC.

The V gene is TRBV7-9, the J gene TRBJ1-2, with 10 bases matching TRBD1. CDR1 is SEHNR and CDR2 is FQNEAQ in the germline V gene (reference sequence). The CDR3 sequence is 14 residues long. Trimming at V came to 3 bases and at J to 8 bases, leaving 6 bases not matched to a gene. CDR3 in DNA: TGTGCCAGCAGCTTTGATGGGACAGGGGACGGCTACACCTTC. Its translation: CASSFDGTGDGYTF.

This clone was detected a few times. The chain recombines TRBV5-1 with TRBJ2-1; tentative D call: TRBD2 (6 bases). Germline V gene sequence: CDR1 SGHRS, CDR2 YFSETQ. The CDR3 covers 15 residues. The ends were cut back, 0 bases at V and 4 bases at J, with 11 bases in the middle. The CDR3 is CASSLATGAYNEQFF. The CDR3 DNA sequence: TGCGCCAGCAGCTTGGCCACGGGAGCTTACAATGAGCAGTTCTTC.

The V gene is TRBV7-2, the J gene TRBJ2-1; TRBD1 matches at 8 bases. CDR1 SGHTA and CDR2 FQGNSA come from the germline V gene. The CDR3 contains 12 residues. The V and J ends lost 5 bases and 14 bases, in that order; junction bases with no gene match: 8. CDR3 residues: CASSAIQGGEFF. CDR3 nucleotide sequence: TGTGCCAGCAGCGCAATACAGGGGGGTGAGTTCTTC.